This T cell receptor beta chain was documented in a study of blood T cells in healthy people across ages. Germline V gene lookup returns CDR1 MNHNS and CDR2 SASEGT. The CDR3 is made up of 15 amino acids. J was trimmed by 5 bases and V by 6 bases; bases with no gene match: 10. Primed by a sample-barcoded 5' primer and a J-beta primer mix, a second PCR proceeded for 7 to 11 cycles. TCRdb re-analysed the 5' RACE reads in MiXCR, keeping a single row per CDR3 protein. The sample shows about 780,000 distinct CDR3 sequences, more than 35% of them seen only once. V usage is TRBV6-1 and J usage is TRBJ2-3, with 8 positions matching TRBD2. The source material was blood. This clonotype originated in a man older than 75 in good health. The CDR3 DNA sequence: TGTGCCAGCAGCGCTCCAGCGGGAGTCATAGATACGCAGTATTTT. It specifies CASSAPAGVIDTQYF.